These 4 T cell receptor beta chains originate from one sample sequenced in a study of somatic mutations in cytotoxic T cells in rheumatoid arthritis. Using immunoSEQ multiplex PCR, the repertoire was profiled, and TCRdb retains in-frame clones only, with some absent. The top ten hold 28% of the sample, which has about 18,000 clones, over 60% seen once. Sequencing was done on a sample of CD8+ T cells sorted from blood. Receptor source: an adult with rheumatoid arthritis.

The V and J genes are TRBV4-2 and TRBJ1-5, with 8 bases identical to TRBD1. The CDR3 is made up of 17 amino acids. J gave up 6 bases and V 1 base, and 11 bases lay outside the gene matches. The germline CDR1 and CDR2 sequences are LGHNA and YNFKEQ. CDR3 loop: CASSQGGVRTGRQPQHF. The DNA for the CDR3 is TGTGCCAGCAGCCAAGGGGGCGTCAGGACAGGGCGTCAGCCCCAGCATTTT.

In this sample, this clone turned up once. The chain recombines TRBV6-6 with TRBJ2-1, with D tentatively TRBD2 (6 bases). Trimming took 8 bases from V and 3 from J, leaving 11 bases between them. Germline-derived CDR1 and CDR2 are MNHNY and SVGAGI (reference sequence). This CDR3 spans 13 amino acids. The CDR3 protein is CASRELDYNEQFF. The CDR3 DNA sequence: TGTGCCAGCCGGGAGCTTGACTACAATGAGCAGTTCTTC.

The chain is built from TRBV2 and TRBJ2-3; TRBD2 matches 10 bases. The CDR3 contains 16 residues. Germline trimming cut 4 bases from V and 4 bases from J; bases unmatched to any gene: 8. Germline CDR1 SNHLY, CDR2 FYNNEI. The CDR3 region is CASSVSSGRVSDTQYF. The DNA of the CDR3 is TGTGCCAGCAGTGTTTCCAGCGGGAGGGTGTCAGATACGCAGTATTTT.

The count of this clone is one. This rearrangement joins TRBV11-2 to TRBJ2-7; no reliable D call. Trimming stripped 2 bases from V and 0 bases from J, with 8 bases between. Germline-derived CDR1 and CDR2 are SGHAT and FQNNGV. The CDR3 contains 14 residues. Here the CDR3 DNA reads TGTGCCAGCAGCTTATATGCAGCCTCCTACGAGCAGTACTTC. This encodes CASSLYAASYEQYF.